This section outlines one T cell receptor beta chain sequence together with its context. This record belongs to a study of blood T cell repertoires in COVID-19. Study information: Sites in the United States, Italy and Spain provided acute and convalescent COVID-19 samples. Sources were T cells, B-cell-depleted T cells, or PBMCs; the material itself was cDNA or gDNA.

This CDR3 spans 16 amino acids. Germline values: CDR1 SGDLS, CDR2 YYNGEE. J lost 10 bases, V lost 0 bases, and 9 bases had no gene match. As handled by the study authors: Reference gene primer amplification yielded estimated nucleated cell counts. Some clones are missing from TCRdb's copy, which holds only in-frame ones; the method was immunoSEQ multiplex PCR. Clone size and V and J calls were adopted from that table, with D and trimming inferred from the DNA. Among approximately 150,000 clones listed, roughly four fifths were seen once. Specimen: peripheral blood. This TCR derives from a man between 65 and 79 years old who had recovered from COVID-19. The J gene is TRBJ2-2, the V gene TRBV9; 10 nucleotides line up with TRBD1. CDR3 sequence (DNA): TGTGCCAGCAGCGTAGATGGACAGGGGGTTAGGGCGGAGCTGTTTTTT. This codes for CASSVDGQGVRAELFF.